Each of the 9 T cell receptor beta chains below was sequenced from the same sample in a study of T cells in Graves' hyperthyroidism and ophthalmopathy. There were TCR beta CDR3 regions amplified from RNA transcripts. Using the HTBI primer set, a first-round RT-PCR was run on the TCR CDR3. TCRdb independently ran MiXCR on the multiplex PCR reads; one entry per CDR3 protein. The repertoire holds about 200,000 distinct CDR3 sequences, with around 17% as singletons. Sequenced: blood. These receptors were collected from a man between 35 and 55 years old with Graves' hyperthyroidism.

CDR3 DNA: TGTGCCAGCAGCGCCGACAGGGGGCCGAACACCGGGGAGCTGTTTTTT. Its translation: CASSADRGPNTGELFF. This chain connects TRBV7-3 to TRBJ2-2, with TRBD1 identical over 10 bases. Germline-derived CDR1 and CDR2 are SGHTA and FQGTGA. The CDR3 is 16 amino acids. The junction had 3 bases not matched to a gene; V was cut back by 5 bases and J by 0 bases.

This clonotype was seen only a few times. V gene TRBV5-1 combines with J gene TRBJ2-3; 9 bases map to TRBD2. Germline values: CDR1 SGHRS, CDR2 YFSETQ. J gave up 6 bases and V 0 bases, and 5 bases lay outside the gene matches. This CDR3 has 15 amino acids. CDR3 coding DNA: TGCGCCAGCAGCTTGGCCTTGCGGGAGGGGGATACGCAGTATTTT. This codes for CASSLALREGDTQYF.

This clonotype was detected many times. The genes are TRBV29-1 and TRBJ2-3; the match to TRBD1 covers 8 bases. The V segment lost 3 bases and the J segment 2 bases; nucleotides outside the gene matches: 7. CDR1 is SQVTM and CDR2 is ANQGSEA in the germline V gene. The CDR3 covers 15 residues. The DNA for the CDR3 is TGCAGCGTTGACGGACAGGGCCCAGACACAGATACGCAGTATTTT. Its translation: CSVDGQGPDTDTQYF.

J is TRBJ1-4 and V is TRBV2, with TRBD1 as a possible D gene (5 bases). This CDR3 region has 14 residues. The germline V and J ends were trimmed by 5 bases and 3 bases, with 10 bases remaining between them. Germline V gene data show CDR1 as SNHLY and CDR2 as FYNNEI. CDR3 in amino acids: CASSRGFANEKLFF. CDR3 DNA sequence: TGTGCCAGCAGTCGGGGGTTTGCTAATGAAAAACTGTTTTTT.

The sample holds many counts of this clonotype. The chain links TRBV9 to TRBJ1-1; TRBD1 matches at 7 bases. Germline V gene lookup returns CDR1 SGDLS and CDR2 YYNGEE. The CDR3 has 16 residues. With V trimmed by 2 bases and J by 0 bases, 7 bases remained unmatched. CDR3 in DNA: TGTGCCAGCAGCGTCCGGGACAGTGGAATGAACACTGAAGCTTTCTTT. It yields the protein CASSVRDSGMNTEAFF.

This clonotype was seen many times. CDR3 bases: TGCGCCAGCAGCTCTTACCTGGGACAGGGGGACGAGACCCAGTACTTC. This translates into CASSSYLGQGDETQYF. The J gene is TRBJ2-5, the V gene TRBV5-1; 11 bases are shared with TRBD1. The CDR3 totals 16 residues. From germline, CDR1 is SGHRS and CDR2 YFSETQ. After removal of 3 bases from V and 5 bases from J, the junction contained 9 bases not matched to a gene.

This clonotype was observed a single time. The V and J genes are TRBV25-1 and TRBJ1-1; 8 bases are a match to TRBD1. J was trimmed by 0 bases and V by 1 base; bases with no gene match: 7. There are 17 residues in the CDR3. Germline V lookup: CDR1 MGHDK, CDR2 SYGVNS. This CDR3 reads CASSESPTGVMNTEAFF. CDR3 sequence (DNA): TGTGCCAGCAGTGAATCACCGACAGGGGTAATGAACACTGAAGCTTTCTTT.

This clonotype has a count of ten or more. At one end the junction does not follow the germline gene, possibly because of a read error. V is TRBV10-2 and J is TRBJ2-7; 7 positions match TRBD1. In germline, CDR1 is WSHSY, CDR2 SAAADI. This CDR3 has 14 residues. CDR3 sequence (DNA): TGCGCCAGCACTCACAGGGGCCGGTCCTACGAGCGGTACTTC. It is translated as CASTHRGRSYERYF.

This clonotype has ten or more counts. The rearrangement links TRBV19 to TRBJ2-6, with D possibly matching TRBD1 (6 bases). The CDR3 is 15 amino acids. V was trimmed by 6 bases and J by 0 bases, leaving 9 bases between them. CDR1 and CDR2 (germline): LNHDA, SQIVND (reference sequence). CDR3 DNA: TGTGCCAGTAGCCCGGACAGCTCTGGGGCCAACGTCCTGACTTTC. This gives the protein CASSPDSSGANVLTF.